This record concerns one T cell receptor (beta chain) sequence. The data are from a study of T cell changes during pregnancy in multiple sclerosis. Repertoires were generated with immunoSEQ multiplex PCR, while TCRdb's copy carries only in-frame clones and drops some. This sample carries 37,000 or so clones, over 75% of them seen once, and the ten largest clones take about 1.1%. The CDR3 extends over 17 amino acids. J gave up 0 bases and V 6 bases, and 6 bases lay outside the gene matches. The chain links TRBV23-1 to TRBJ1-5; 12 bases are a match to TRBD1. TRBV23-1 is an open reading frame whose function is uncertain. This clonotype was sampled from a female donor with multiple sclerosis, enrolled in a pregnancy study. The material was CD4+ T cells from peripheral blood mononuclear cells, obtained before pregnancy. This CDR3 is CASSGGQGAYSNQPQHF. In DNA, the CDR3 is TGCGCCAGCAGCGGGGGACAGGGGGCCTATAGCAATCAGCCCCAGCATTTT.